Below are 22 T cell receptor beta chains sequenced from a single sample in a study of cytomegalovirus exposure and HLA in healthy donors. PCR amplification relied on 60 Vbeta primers (plus 13 Jbeta primers). Libraries were prepared by immunoSEQ multiplex PCR; TCRdb keeps only in-frame clonotypes and omits some of them. This table holds some 150,000 clones, about 61% found once. Sequenced sample: PBMCs. The receptors shown here come from a woman aged 40 to 50 in good health and CMV-seronegative.

This clone appeared once. The gene calls are TRBV7-9 and TRBJ2-3, with TRBD2 matching 11 bases. The CDR3 loop spans 16 amino acids. After removal of 3 bases from V and 1 base from J, the junction contained 3 bases not matched to a gene. The germline V gene encodes CDR1 SEHNR and CDR2 FQNEAQ (reference sequence). CDR3 sequence: CASSFQGLAGTDTQYF. CDR3 coding DNA: TGTGCCAGCAGCTTTCAGGGACTAGCGGGCACAGATACGCAGTATTTT.

The chain has TRBV30 and TRBJ1-1, with TRBD1 matching 7 bases. The CDR3 sequence is 13 residues long. Germline CDR1 reads GTSNPN; CDR2 reads SVGIG (reference sequence). Unmatched junction bases numbered 9, after V lost 0 bases and J lost 11 bases. The CDR3 spells CAWSVKLGQLAFF. The CDR3 region has the DNA TGTGCCTGGAGTGTTAAATTGGGACAGTTGGCTTTCTTT. Full variable domain (rest looked up from reference TRBV30 and TRBJ1-1): SQTIHQWPATLVQPVGSPLSLECTVEGTSNPNLYWYRQAAGRGLQLLFYSVGIGQISSEVPQNLSASRPQDRQFILSSKKLLLSDSGFYLCAWSVKLGQLAFFGQGTRLTVV.

This sequence joins TRBV2 and TRBJ2-2; tentatively, D is TRBD2 (7 bases). Germline CDR1 and CDR2: SNHLY and FYNNEI. CDR3 size: 14 residues. The ends were cut back, 7 bases at V and 4 bases at J, with 13 bases in the middle. CDR3 in amino acids: CASKGGVGTGELFF. The CDR3 coding sequence is TGTGCCAGCAAAGGGGGGGTCGGCACCGGGGAGCTGTTTTTT.

The chain is built from TRBV30 and TRBJ2-1; 8 bases agree with TRBD2. CDR1 and CDR2 from the germline V gene are GTSNPN and SVGIG (reference sequence). V lost 5 bases, J lost 0 bases, and 6 bases stayed unmatched. The CDR3 loop spans 15 amino acids. CDR3 DNA: TGTGCCTGGGCCCGGGGGGGAAGCTCCTACAATGAGCAGTTCTTC. It encodes CAWARGGSSYNEQFF.

The CDR3 DNA sequence: TGTGCCAGCAGCGAAAGCAATTACAACACTGAAGCTTTCTTT. Its protein is CASSESNYNTEAFF. This rearrangement joins TRBV9 to TRBJ1-1, with D uncertain. The V gene lost 3 bases and the J gene lost 2 bases, with 11 bases spanning the gap. The CDR3 covers 14 residues. Germline V gene lookup returns CDR1 SGDLS and CDR2 YYNGEE.

This clone was seen only a few times. Other DNA sequences within the sample encode an identical CDR3. The chain carries TRBV5-4 and TRBJ1-2, with TRBD1 matching 10 bases. Trimming cost V 4 bases and J 8 bases; bases outside gene matches: 8. The CDR3 sequence is 14 residues long. CDR1 and CDR2 from the germline V gene are SGHNT and YYREEE (reference sequence). The CDR3 reads CASSPRDRGYGYTF. DNA of the CDR3: TGTGCCAGCAGCCCAAGGGACAGGGGATACGGCTACACCTTC. Full variable domain (remainder filled in from reference TRBV5-4 and TRBJ1-2): ETGVTQSPTHLIKTRGQQVTLRCSSQSGHNTVSWYQQALGQGPQFIFQYYREEENGRGNFPPRFSGLQFPNYSSELNVNALELDDSALYLCASSPRDRGYGYTFGSGTRLTVV.

The chain carries TRBV7-9 and TRBJ1-4, with 7 bases fitting TRBD1. Trimming took 7 bases from V and 8 from J; bases not matched to a gene: 10. Germline V CDR1 and CDR2: SEHNR, FQNEAQ (reference sequence). The CDR3 is made up of 14 amino acids. CDR3 nucleotides: TGTGCCAGCACCGATGACAGGGTTGGAGAAAAACTGTTTTTT. It encodes CASTDDRVGEKLFF.

The CDR3 nucleotides read TGTGCCATCGGAGGTGAAGCTTTCTTT. Translating it yields CAIGGEAFF. This chain joins TRBV2 and TRBJ1-1, with unresolved D. V was clipped by 10 bases and J by 7 bases, with 7 bases between them. In germline, CDR1 is SNHLY, CDR2 FYNNEI. This CDR3 region has 9 residues.

This clone was observed a few times. This chain joins TRBV4-1 and TRBJ1-2, with TRBD1 matching 9 bases. Unmatched junction bases numbered 11, after V lost 3 bases and J lost 0 bases. CDR1 is MGHRA and CDR2 is YSYEKL in the germline V gene. The CDR3 contains 18 residues. CDR3 coding DNA: TGCGCCAGCAGCCATTACCCGGGACAGGGACCTTCTAACTATGGCTACACCTTC. It translates to CASSHYPGQGPSNYGYTF.

This sequence joins TRBV19 and TRBJ1-2, with D possibly matching TRBD1 (5 bases). Germline V gives CDR1 LNHDA, CDR2 SQIVND (reference sequence). The germline V and J ends were trimmed by 3 bases and 6 bases, with 5 bases remaining between them. The CDR3 spans 11 residues. The CDR3 DNA follows: TGTGCCAGTAGTATGGGGCATGGCTACACCTTC. The encoded protein is CASSMGHGYTF.

The rearrangement uses TRBV6-6 and TRBJ2-7, with D maybe TRBD1 (5 bases). V was clipped by 2 bases and J by 1 base, with 9 bases between them. Germline V gene data show CDR1 as MNHNY and CDR2 as SVGAGI (reference sequence). This CDR3 has 14 residues. The CDR3 is CASSYNRLSYEQYF. The CDR3 coding sequence is TGTGCCAGCAGTTACAACAGGCTTTCCTACGAGCAGTACTTC.

V and J are TRBV30 and TRBJ2-6; the D gene is possibly TRBD2 (5 bases). Germline CDR1 reads GTSNPN; CDR2 reads SVGIG (reference sequence). V was shortened by 2 bases and J by 0 bases, with 8 bases between the two germline ends. The length of the CDR3 is 15 residues. The CDR3 DNA follows: TGTGCCTGGAGTAATGAGGGCTCTGGGGCCAACGTCCTGACTTTC. Translating gives CAWSNEGSGANVLTF.

In this sample, this clone turned up a few times. The CDR3, as DNA: TGTGCCATCAGAGATAGCCAGCAGATCGGCTACACCTTC. It translates to CAIRDSQQIGYTF. V and J are TRBV10-3 and TRBJ1-2; D is unclear. V dropped 6 bases and J dropped 8 bases, with 16 bases sitting between them. The CDR3 contains 13 residues. The germline CDR1 and CDR2 sequences are ENHRY and SYGVKD.

The rearrangement joins TRBV10-1 to TRBJ2-5, with 7 bases lining up with TRBD1. The germline V gene encodes CDR1 WNHNN and CDR2 SYGVQD (reference sequence). The J segment lost 1 base and the V segment lost 4 bases, leaving 0 bases of the junction unmatched. CDR3 length: 13 amino acids. CDR3 sequence: CASSGQGQETQYF. The CDR3 coding sequence is TGCGCCAGCAGTGGACAGGGCCAAGAGACCCAGTACTTC.

This clone was observed a single time. The CDR3 DNA reads as TGTGCCACCAGCAGAGACAGGGGGCTAGGGGGTGGGCCCCAGCATTTT. Translating it yields CATSRDRGLGGGPQHF. The rearrangement joins TRBV15 to TRBJ1-5; 8 bases fit TRBD1. The V gene's germline CDR1 is LNHNV and CDR2 YYDKDF (reference sequence). Losses at the gene ends were 0 bases for V and 9 bases for J; bases not matched to a gene: 10. The CDR3 spans 16 residues.

This clone was counted a few times. The chain employs TRBV2 and TRBJ2-1, with D tentatively TRBD1 (6 bases). CDR1 is SNHLY, CDR2 FYNNEI, per germline. V dropped 6 bases and J dropped 12 bases, with 15 bases sitting between them. CDR3 size: 12 residues. In DNA, the CDR3 is TGTGCCAGCAGGGACTCCCTAGGGGGGCAGTTCTTC. Protein: CASRDSLGGQFF.

The CDR3 loop is CASSVSRTGSEAFF. The DNA for the CDR3 is TGTGCCAGCAGCGTATCCAGGACGGGAAGTGAAGCTTTCTTT. The V and J genes are TRBV7-9 and TRBJ1-1; D not certain. The CDR3 length is 14 residues. Germline loops: CDR1 SEHNR, CDR2 FQNEAQ (reference sequence). V lost 5 bases and J lost 7, with 17 bases in between.

The chain links TRBV30 to TRBJ1-5; D is perhaps TRBD1 (5 bases). This CDR3 has 12 amino acids. Germline-derived CDR1 and CDR2 are GTSNPN and SVGIG (reference sequence). DNA for the CDR3: TGTGCGGGGGGAAAGGACAATCAGCCCCAGCATTTT. Its protein product is CAGGKDNQPQHF.

The J gene is TRBJ1-1, the V gene TRBV10-3, with 10 bases lining up with TRBD1. Germline V lookup: CDR1 ENHRY, CDR2 SYGVKD. This CDR3 spans 16 amino acids. V shed 5 bases and J 2 bases; nucleotides not matched to a gene: 8. The CDR3 DNA reads as TGTGCCATCAGTCAACCGGGACAGGGGCCTAACACTGAAGCTTTCTTT. It specifies CAISQPGQGPNTEAFF.

The CDR3 protein is CASRPIAGGADQPQHF. The DNA of the CDR3 is TGCGCCAGCCGACCGATCGCGGGCGGGGCGGATCAGCCCCAGCATTTT. This chain joins TRBV4-1 and TRBJ1-5; a weak D match, TRBD1 (5 bases). The germline V gene has CDR1 MGHRA and CDR2 YSYEKL. The V and J ends lost 8 bases and 5 bases respectively, with 22 bases between them. CDR3 length equals 16 residues.

V usage is TRBV6-1 and J usage is TRBJ1-1; maybe TRBD1 (5 bases). The CDR3 has 14 residues. CDR1 and CDR2 (germline): MNHNS, SASEGT. V was trimmed by 3 bases and J by 4 bases, leaving 12 bases between them. CDR3 residues: CASSDGARGTEAFF. For the CDR3, the DNA is TGTGCCAGCAGTGACGGGGCGCGGGGCACTGAAGCTTTCTTT.

The chain recombines TRBV30 with TRBJ2-7; D perhaps matches TRBD2 (5 bases). This CDR3 region has 13 residues. Germline CDR1 reads GTSNPN; CDR2 reads SVGIG (reference sequence). CDR3 loop: CRAEISTSYEQYF. DNA for the CDR3: TGTAGAGCGGAAATAAGTACGTCCTACGAGCAGTACTTC.